Following are 22 T cell receptor beta chains from one sample sequenced in a study of T cell clones after liver transplantation. TCRdb's table, derived via immunoSEQ multiplex PCR, lists solely in-frame clones and lacks some. The data hold 65,000 to 95,000 clones, with about four fifths observed a single time. The sequenced sample was CD4+ T cells from blood, obtained before liver transplant. The receptors were sampled from a human donor who received a liver transplant.

The J gene is TRBJ2-7, the V gene TRBV27; 13 nucleotides align to TRBD2. The V gene's germline CDR1 is MNHEY and CDR2 SMNVEV (reference sequence). CDR3 length: 15 amino acids. Trimming cost V 5 bases and J 2 bases; bases outside gene matches: 3. CDR3 residues: CASSGTSGTPYEQYF. The DNA of the CDR3 is TGTGCCAGCAGTGGGACTAGCGGGACCCCCTACGAGCAGTACTTC.

This clone was counted many times. The chain couples TRBV7-2 to TRBJ2-7; the D gene is possibly TRBD2 (6 bases). Germline-derived CDR1 and CDR2 are SGHTA and FQGNSA. The ends were cut back, 4 bases at V and 3 bases at J, with 13 bases in the middle. This CDR3 region has 14 residues. The CDR3 DNA follows: TGTGCCAGCAGCTCCCAGGGACTGGTCTACGAGCAGTACTTC. It yields the protein CASSSQGLVYEQYF.

The chain couples TRBV28 to TRBJ2-2, with 8 bases identical to TRBD2. This CDR3 comprises 16 residues. V lost 7 bases, J lost 1 base, and 8 bases stayed unmatched. CDR1 is MDHEN, CDR2 SYDVKM, per germline. The CDR3 loop is CASINPSGRNTGELFF. The CDR3 DNA reads TGTGCCAGCATCAACCCCAGCGGGAGGAACACCGGGGAGCTGTTTTTT.

The chain carries TRBV6-1 and TRBJ1-3; TRBD1 agrees at 7 bases. Trimming at V came to 3 bases and at J to 2 bases, leaving 4 bases not matched to a gene. From germline, CDR1 is MNHNS and CDR2 SASEGT. The CDR3 is made up of 15 amino acids. In nucleotides, the CDR3 is TGTGCCAGCAGTGATGCAGGGGGAGCTGGAAACACCATATATTTT. It yields the protein CASSDAGGAGNTIYF.

This clone was found a few times. This chain joins TRBV7-8 and TRBJ2-3; D ambiguous. V was clipped by 0 bases and J by 1 base, with 8 bases between them. Germline V gene data show CDR1 as SGHVS and CDR2 as FQNEAQ. The CDR3 spans 15 residues. CDR3 bases: TGTGCCAGCAGCTTAGCGAGTAGAGGCACAGATACGCAGTATTTT. Amino acids: CASSLASRGTDTQYF.

The chain recombines TRBV18 with TRBJ2-3; D is ambiguous. Germline V gives CDR1 KGHSH, CDR2 LQKENI. Trimming stripped 6 bases from V and 1 base from J, with 14 bases between. This CDR3 spans 15 amino acids. As DNA, the CDR3 is TGTGCCAGCTCTAAAGAGGACGGAGGCACAGATACGCAGTATTTT. Its translation is CASSKEDGGTDTQYF.

The gene calls are TRBV5-1 and TRBJ2-5; 12 bases align to TRBD2. V trimming: 1 base; J trimming: 5 bases; junction bases outside the gene matches: 9. CDR1 SGHRS and CDR2 YFSETQ come from the germline V gene. The CDR3 covers 17 residues. For the CDR3, the DNA is TGCGCCAGCAGCTTGTTATCTAGCGGGAGGGCCGGGGAGACCCAGTACTTC. Protein product: CASSLLSSGRAGETQYF.

The gene calls are TRBV18 and TRBJ2-7; D gene ambiguous. Trimming shortened V by 3 bases and J by 0 bases, and 9 bases separated the two germline ends. The CDR3 has 14 residues. Germline V gives CDR1 KGHSH, CDR2 LQKENI. CDR3 in amino acids: CASSPGVPSYEQYF. The CDR3 DNA sequence: TGTGCCAGCTCACCGGGTGTTCCCTCCTACGAGCAGTACTTC.

The chain's CDR3 is CASSFGAGEVYEQYF. The CDR3, as DNA: TGTGCCAGCAGCTTCGGAGCGGGAGAGGTATACGAGCAGTACTTC. The chain carries TRBV5-8 and TRBJ2-7, with 8 bases lining up with TRBD2. The CDR3 has 15 residues. Germline-derived CDR1 and CDR2 are SGHTS and YDEGEE. V lost 2 bases and J lost 4; bases outside the gene matches: 8.

The chain employs TRBV27 and TRBJ2-5; tentative D call: TRBD2 (5 bases). The V gene lost 8 bases and the J gene lost 4 bases, with 20 bases spanning the gap. The CDR3 length is 15 residues. CDR1 is MNHEY and CDR2 is SMNVEV in the germline V gene (reference sequence). The CDR3 DNA is TGTGCCAGCGGGAGCCCAAGGAAAGAAGGAGAGACCCAGTACTTC. Its translation: CASGSPRKEGETQYF.

V is TRBV5-1 and J is TRBJ1-4, with 9 bases identical to TRBD1. The CDR3 contains 15 residues. The trim removed 0 bases at V and 8 bases at J, leaving 5 bases unmatched. Germline loops: CDR1 SGHRS, CDR2 YFSETQ. The CDR3: CASSLVQGAGEKLFF. As DNA, the CDR3 is TGCGCCAGCAGCTTGGTACAGGGGGCCGGGGAAAAACTGTTTTTT.

The chain joins TRBV9 to TRBJ1-1; D is undetermined. The CDR3 is made up of 16 amino acids. The ends were cut back, 2 bases at V and 1 base at J, with 15 bases in the middle. In germline, CDR1 is SGDLS, CDR2 YYNGEE. CDR3 loop: CASSVDGGARNTEAFF. In nucleotides, the CDR3 is TGTGCCAGCAGCGTGGACGGAGGCGCTCGGAACACTGAAGCTTTCTTT.

Regarding this clone: The germline gene is not matched at one end of the junction; a read error may be the cause. V usage is TRBV7-7 and J usage is TRBJ2-1, with TRBD2 matching over 7 bases. CDR1 and CDR2 (germline): SSHAT, FNYEAQ (reference sequence). This CDR3 comprises 14 residues. The CDR3 region is CASSPVTSSNEQFF. The CDR3 DNA follows: TGTGCTAGCAGCCCCGTGACTAGCTCCAATGAGCAGTTCTTC.

The chain couples TRBV7-2 to TRBJ1-5; D not certain. V was pared by 5 bases and J by 0 bases, with 8 bases between. The CDR3 runs to 14 residues. Germline-derived CDR1 and CDR2 are SGHTA and FQGNSA. CDR3 amino acids: CASSPEYSNQPQHF. CDR3 nucleotide sequence: TGTGCCAGCAGCCCTGAATATAGCAATCAGCCCCAGCATTTT.

This chain connects TRBV6-6 to TRBJ1-1; D is unresolved. Germline V gives CDR1 MNHNY, CDR2 SVGAGI (reference sequence). The length of the CDR3 is 15 residues. Deletions cut 0 bases from V and 1 base from J, with 9 bases between. The CDR3 nucleotides are TGTGCCAGCAGTTACTCGTTCGTGACGAACACTGAAGCTTTCTTT. Encoded protein: CASSYSFVTNTEAFF.

The J gene is TRBJ2-3, the V gene TRBV6-4; 9 bases agree with TRBD1. This CDR3 has 14 amino acids. The V segment lost 6 bases and the J segment 2 bases; nucleotides outside the gene matches: 3. Germline V gives CDR1 MRHNA, CDR2 SNTAGT. The CDR3 here is CASSRDRATDTQYF. CDR3 sequence (DNA): TGTGCCAGCAGCCGGGACAGGGCCACAGATACGCAGTATTTT.

This rearrangement joins TRBV2 to TRBJ2-1, with 7 bases lining up with TRBD2. There are 14 residues in the CDR3. After removal of 7 bases from V and 9 bases from J, the junction contained 12 bases not matched to a gene. CDR1 is SNHLY, CDR2 FYNNEI, per germline. In DNA form, the CDR3 reads TGTGCCAGCAAATCCCGACTAGCTGCTCCTGAGCAGTTCTTC. Encoded protein: CASKSRLAAPEQFF.

This chain connects TRBV19 to TRBJ1-1; D call uncertain. The CDR3 is 13 residues long. CDR1 and CDR2 (germline): LNHDA, SQIVND (reference sequence). V was trimmed by 3 bases and J by 0 bases, leaving 5 bases between them. CDR3 nucleotide sequence: TGTGCCAGTAGTATCAGATTGAACACTGAAGCTTTCTTT. Translation gives CASSIRLNTEAFF.

This clone appeared a single time. The rearrangement uses TRBV7-8 and TRBJ1-4; TRBD1 is a possible D gene (6 bases). This CDR3 comprises 15 residues. From germline, CDR1 is SGHVS and CDR2 FQNEAQ. Between the trimmed V and J ends, which lost 0 bases and 3 bases, there was a span of 8 bases. As DNA, the CDR3 is TGTGCCAGCAGCTTAGCGGGGGGCGCTAATGAAAAACTGTTTTTT. The encoded protein is CASSLAGGANEKLFF.

This sequence joins TRBV28 and TRBJ2-7; TRBD1 is a possible D gene (6 bases). Germline V CDR1 and CDR2: MDHEN, SYDVKM. The CDR3 is 14 residues long. Trimming took 5 bases from V and 4 from J, leaving 15 bases between them. The CDR3 is CASSVIGQGYEQYF. The CDR3 DNA reads TGTGCCAGCAGTGTCATAGGGCAGGGGTACGAGCAGTACTTC.

For this clone: A read error may account for a junction end that differs from germline. The chain recombines TRBV10-1 with TRBJ2-1, with D unclear. This CDR3 spans 12 amino acids. Germline V gene lookup returns CDR1 WNHNN and CDR2 SYGVQD (reference sequence). The CDR3 sequence: CASSESIRDRVF. In nucleotides, the CDR3 is TGCGCCAGCAGTGAGTCGATTAGGGATCGGGTCTTC.

The chain links TRBV28 to TRBJ1-1; D unresolved. Germline V CDR1 and CDR2: MDHEN, SYDVKM. The V end lost 3 bases, the J end lost 2 bases, and 10 bases lay between the germline ends. The CDR3 totals 14 residues. CDR3 coding DNA: TGTGCCAGCAGTTTTGGGCCGGGTAACACTGAAGCTTTCTTT. It codes for CASSFGPGNTEAFF.